This TCR beta chain is from a study of cytomegalovirus exposure and HLA in healthy donors. General observations from the study: For cytomegalovirus status, the classifier reportedly gave diagnoses with high specificity and sensitivity.

Comments on this clone: The target antigen is unknown.

Between the trimmed V and J ends, which lost 3 bases and 9 bases, there was a span of 12 bases. The CDR3 runs 13 residues. Germline V lookup: CDR1 SGDLS, CDR2 YYNGEE. Sequenced by immunoSEQ multiplex PCR; TCRdb stores in-frame clones only, minus some. This sample carries 140,000 or so clones, about 89% of them seen once, and the ten largest clones take about 0.7%. Sequenced input: PBMCs. The genes are TRBV9 and TRBJ2-2, with D uncertain. The receptor's source is a man younger than 30 in good health and CMV-seronegative. The CDR3 spells CASSGSRSRELFF. The CDR3 coding sequence is TGTGCCAGCAGCGGGAGCAGATCCAGGGAGCTGTTTTTT.